These 27 T cell receptor beta chains originate from one sample sequenced in a study of post-analysis software for immune sequencing data. Every TCR beta cDNA library bore unique molecular identifiers. TCRdb recomputed calls from the PCR reads with MiXCR, one row per CDR3 protein. There are hundreds of thousands of distinct CDR3 sequences in the sample; around a third occur only once, and roughly 13% lies in the top ten. Study findings and constraints: Elevated frequency relative to controls characterized four to six TRBV segments in patients, TRBV5-6, TRBV5-1 and TRBV20-1 among them.

Which antigens these TCRs recognize remains unknown. Sequenced sample: blood. The receptors originated from a girl aged 5 to 17 with multiple sclerosis.

This clonotype was observed a few times. The CDR3 spells CASSLGQPDRFYEQYF. In DNA, the CDR3 is TGCGCCAGCAGCTTGGGGCAGCCGGACAGATTCTACGAGCAGTACTTC. The chain recombines TRBV5-1 with TRBJ2-7, with a possible D match to TRBD1 (6 bases). CDR3 size: 16 residues. Between the trimmed V and J ends, which lost 0 bases and 3 bases, there was a span of 16 bases. Germline V gene data show CDR1 as SGHRS and CDR2 as YFSETQ.

This clonotype was seen a few times. At one end, the junction sequence differs from germline, possibly due to a read error. This chain connects TRBV12-3 or TRBV12-4 to TRBJ2-7; 8 nucleotides line up with TRBD2. CDR3 size: 14 residues. CDR3 DNA sequence: TGTGCCTGCAGTTTTGGTGGGACTAGAATCGAGCAGTACTTC. Its translation is CACSFGGTRIEQYF.

There are a few counts of this clonotype. V is TRBV5-1 and J is TRBJ2-7, with a possible D match to TRBD2 (6 bases). This CDR3 is 15 amino acids long. Looked up from germline, CDR1 is SGHRS and CDR2 is YFSETQ. Trimming cost V 3 bases and J 5 bases, with 18 bases left between them. The CDR3 region is CASSSNGGAVNEQYF. DNA of the CDR3: TGCGCCAGCAGCTCAAACGGGGGAGCCGTCAACGAGCAGTACTTC.

The table lists this clonotype with a few counts. The chain joins TRBV20-1 to TRBJ1-4; no clear D. The CDR3 runs 14 residues. Trimming took 3 bases from V and 6 from J, leaving 14 bases between them. Germline V gene sequence: CDR1 DFQATT, CDR2 SNEGSKA (reference sequence). In DNA form, the CDR3 reads TGCAGTGCTAGGAACAGCGGGGAGGATGAAAAACTGTTTTTT. Residues: CSARNSGEDEKLFF.

This clonotype was seen only a few times. The chain uses TRBV5-5 and TRBJ1-5; weak D call: TRBD1 (6 bases). Germline CDR1 and CDR2: SGHKS and YYEKEE (reference sequence). This CDR3 comprises 13 residues. The V and J ends lost 3 bases and 5 bases respectively, with 9 bases between them. The CDR3 sequence: CASSSWTDQPQHF. CDR3 nucleotides: TGTGCCAGCAGCTCGTGGACAGATCAGCCCCAGCATTTT.

The chain employs TRBV7-9 and TRBJ2-5; the D gene could be TRBD1 or TRBD2 (6 bases each). The germline V gene has CDR1 SEHNR and CDR2 FQNEAQ (reference sequence). The V end was cut by 5 bases, the J end by 4 bases, with 20 bases between. This CDR3 spans 16 amino acids. CDR3 sequence (DNA): TGTGCCAGCAGCCCCCCAGAAGGGGGGTTGAGAGAGACCCAGTACTTC. It specifies CASSPPEGGLRETQYF.

The chain has TRBV7-3 and TRBJ2-4; 7 bases fit TRBD2. The germline V gene has CDR1 SGHTA and CDR2 FQGTGA. J gave up 8 bases and V 5 bases, and 6 bases lay outside the gene matches. CDR3 length equals 13 residues. The CDR3 reads CASSISGRDIQYF. The CDR3 DNA reads TGTGCCAGCAGCATCTCGGGGAGGGACATTCAGTACTTC.

The chain joins TRBV14 to TRBJ2-7; D tentatively reads TRBD1 or TRBD2 (6 bases each). With 4 bases removed from V and 2 bases from J, the gap between germline ends came to 18 bases. The CDR3 runs to 16 residues. Looked up from germline, CDR1 is SGHDN and CDR2 is FVKESK. The CDR3: CASSPRDGGPTYEQYF. The CDR3 DNA reads TGTGCCAGCAGCCCCCGCGACGGGGGCCCCACCTACGAGCAGTACTTC.

In this sample, this clonotype turned up a few times. The chain recombines TRBV20-1 with TRBJ2-5, with TRBD1 matching 11 bases. Losses at the gene ends were 5 bases for V and 4 bases for J; bases not matched to a gene: 3. Germline V lookup: CDR1 DFQATT, CDR2 SNEGSKA (reference sequence). The CDR3 runs to 13 residues. In DNA, the CDR3 is TGCAGTGCTCGTGGGACAGGGGGAGAGACCCAGTACTTC. Encoded protein: CSARGTGGETQYF.

This clonotype was found a few times. The chain carries TRBV4-2 and TRBJ2-7; TRBD1 aligns across 12 bases. The CDR3 is 15 residues long. J was trimmed by 6 bases and V by 1 base; bases with no gene match: 4. The V gene's germline CDR1 is LGHNA and CDR2 YNFKEQ. CDR3 sequence reads: CASSQVGTGGGEQYF. CDR3 coding DNA: TGTGCCAGCAGCCAAGTTGGGACAGGGGGCGGCGAGCAGTACTTC.

In its sample, this clonotype was seen a few times. The genes are TRBV5-1 and TRBJ1-4; 8 bases match TRBD1. Germline CDR1 SGHRS, CDR2 YFSETQ. Unmatched junction bases numbered 8, after V lost 4 bases and J lost 6 bases. The CDR3 covers 15 residues. The DNA of the CDR3 is TGCGCCAGCAGCATAGGACAGGGTTATGATGAAAAACTGTTTTTT. Its translation is CASSIGQGYDEKLFF.

The gene calls are TRBV7-2 and TRBJ2-7; no clear D gene. In germline, CDR1 is SGHTA, CDR2 FQGNSA. V was trimmed by 5 bases and J by 2 bases, leaving 10 bases between them. This CDR3 is built from 13 residues. The CDR3 DNA reads TGTGCCAGCAGCCGTCCCCCCCCCTACGAGCAGTACTTC. Encoded protein: CASSRPPPYEQYF.

The chain links TRBV12-3 or TRBV12-4 to TRBJ1-6; TRBD1 aligns across 11 bases. J was trimmed by 8 bases and V by 4 bases; bases with no gene match: 4. This CDR3 is 15 amino acids long. In DNA, the CDR3 is TGTGCCAGCAGTTCCCGGACAGGGGGCCATTCACCCCTCCACTTT. Its protein product is CASSSRTGGHSPLHF.

The chain links TRBV6-2 or TRBV6-3 to TRBJ1-5, with unresolved D. Germline CDR1 and CDR2: MNHEY and SVGEGT. V shed 0 bases and J shed 3 bases, with 9 bases lying between them. The CDR3 totals 15 residues. CDR3 sequence reads: CASSYSRRYNQPQHF. The DNA of the CDR3 is TGTGCCAGCAGTTACTCGAGGCGATACAATCAGCCCCAGCATTTT.

The chain joins TRBV5-1 to TRBJ2-1; 8 bases align to TRBD2. V trimming: 4 bases; J trimming: 4 bases; junction bases outside the gene matches: 13. Germline loops: CDR1 SGHRS, CDR2 YFSETQ. The CDR3 spans 17 residues. The CDR3 sequence: CASSPGGSREGYNEQFF. DNA of the CDR3: TGCGCCAGCAGCCCTGGTGGAAGCCGGGAGGGGTACAATGAGCAGTTCTTC.

The CDR3 is CASDPGQAHRSQYF. DNA for the CDR3: TGTGCCAGCGACCCGGGACAGGCTCACCGTTCGCAGTATTTT. This chain joins TRBV2 and TRBJ2-3, with 8 bases aligning to TRBD1. The CDR3 loop spans 14 amino acids. Germline lookup yields CDR1 SNHLY and CDR2 FYNNEI. With 8 bases clipped from V and 10 bases from J, the junction kept 14 bases outside the gene matches.

This clonotype was counted only a few times. This chain connects TRBV11-2 to TRBJ2-5; 9 bases match TRBD2. V dropped 2 bases and J dropped 6; count of bases not matched to a gene: 4. The germline V gene encodes CDR1 SGHAT and CDR2 FQNNGV. The CDR3 has 14 residues. CDR3 nucleotides: TGTGCCAGCAGCTTACCGGGACTAGCAAAGACCCAGTACTTC. It encodes CASSLPGLAKTQYF.

In this sample, this clonotype turned up once. The chain links TRBV12-3 or TRBV12-4 to TRBJ2-3; tentative D call: TRBD2 (7 bases). V gave up 7 bases and J gave up 4 bases, with 24 bases separating them. The CDR3 loop spans 17 amino acids. CDR3 in amino acids: CASTEGGVIRSADTQYF. CDR3 nucleotide sequence: TGTGCCAGCACAGAGGGGGGGGTAATCCGGAGCGCAGATACGCAGTATTTT.

The sample holds a few counts of this clonotype. V gene TRBV13 combines with J gene TRBJ2-1, with 7 bases aligning to TRBD2. Germline V gives CDR1 PRHDT, CDR2 FYEKMQ (reference sequence). CDR3 length: 14 residues. V shed 3 bases and J 3 bases; nucleotides not matched to a gene: 2. The CDR3 region is CASSFRGVYNEQFF. The CDR3 DNA is TGTGCCAGCAGCTTCCGGGGGGTCTACAATGAGCAGTTCTTC. Full variable domain (remainder filled in from reference TRBV13 and TRBJ2-1): AAGVIQSPRHLIKEKRETATLKCYPIPRHDTVYWYQQGPGQDPQFLISFYEKMQSDKGSIPDRFSAQQFSDYHSELNMSSLELGDSALYFCASSFRGVYNEQFFGPGTRLTVL.

This sequence joins TRBV6-5 and TRBJ2-4; TRBD2 aligns across 8 bases. CDR1 is MNHEY and CDR2 is SVGAGI in the germline V gene. Trimming removed 5 bases from V and 10 bases from J; junction bases left unmatched: 16. The length of the CDR3 is 16 residues. CDR3 bases: TGTGCCAGCAGTCAGGGGCTAGCGGGCCGCCGGGGGATTCAGTACTTC. Protein: CASSQGLAGRRGIQYF.

This clonotype was counted between two and nine times. The V gene is TRBV9, the J gene TRBJ1-1; TRBD1 is a possible D gene (5 bases). The germline V gene encodes CDR1 SGDLS and CDR2 YYNGEE. The V end was cut by 6 bases, the J end by 1 base, with 13 bases between. CDR3 length: 14 residues. CDR3 amino acids: CASTIVTGNTEAFF. The CDR3 bases are TGTGCCAGCACGATTGTAACAGGGAACACTGAAGCTTTCTTT. The whole variable domain, remainder taken from reference TRBV9 and TRBJ1-1, is DSGVTQTPKHLITATGQRVTLRCSPRSGDLSVYWYQQSLDQGLQFLIQYYNGEERAKGNILERFSAQQFPDLHSELNLSSLELGDSALYFCASTIVTGNTEAFFGQGTRLTVV.

The genes are TRBV12-3 or TRBV12-4 and TRBJ1-5, with D uncertain. V shed 6 bases and J shed 5 bases, with 17 bases lying between them. The CDR3 spans 15 residues. The CDR3 coding sequence is TGTGCCAGCAGATTCACCCACAGTGGGGATCAGCCCCAGCATTTT. Translation gives CASRFTHSGDQPQHF.

V gene TRBV6-2 or TRBV6-3 combines with J gene TRBJ2-1; 14 bases fit TRBD2. In germline, CDR1 is MNHEY, CDR2 SVGEGT. V lost 7 bases, J lost 5 bases, and 4 bases stayed unmatched. CDR3 length: 15 amino acids. CDR3 sequence: CASKTSGGANNEQFF. The CDR3 DNA reads as TGTGCCAGCAAGACTAGCGGGGGGGCGAACAATGAGCAGTTCTTC.

In this sample, this clonotype turned up many times. The V gene is TRBV7-3, the J gene TRBJ2-5; D is ambiguous. V lost 3 bases, J lost 0 bases, and 8 bases lay in between. Germline CDR1 SGHTA, CDR2 FQGTGA. The CDR3 loop spans 14 amino acids. The DNA of the CDR3 is TGTGCCAGCAGCTTGGACGCGAACCAAGAGACCCAGTACTTC. This translates into CASSLDANQETQYF.

This clonotype was detected ten times or more. CDR3: CASSASGGYNSPLHF. CDR3 sequence (DNA): TGTGCCAGCAGCGCCTCCGGGGGGTATAATTCACCCCTCCACTTT. The chain recombines TRBV9 with TRBJ1-6; the D gene is possibly TRBD1 (5 bases). The V end lost 3 bases, the J end lost 4 bases, and 11 bases lay between the germline ends. This CDR3 has 15 residues. CDR1 and CDR2 from the germline V gene are SGDLS and YYNGEE. Using reference TRBV9 and TRBJ1-6 for the parts outside the CDR3, the full variable domain is DSGVTQTPKHLITATGQRVTLRCSPRSGDLSVYWYQQSLDQGLQFLIQYYNGEERAKGNILERFSAQQFPDLHSELNLSSLELGDSALYFCASSASGGYNSPLHFGNGTRLTVT.

V usage is TRBV10-3 and J usage is TRBJ1-1; possibly TRBD1 for D (6 bases). Trimming removed 5 bases at V and 2 bases at J, with 15 bases between. Germline V lookup: CDR1 ENHRY, CDR2 SYGVKD. This CDR3 has 15 residues. This CDR3 is CAISPGDIGNTEAFF. CDR3 in DNA: TGTGCCATCAGTCCGGGGGACATCGGAAACACTGAAGCTTTCTTT.

This clonotype has a handful of counts. Its ends do not fully match the called genes, so a read error is possible. This chain connects TRBV6-1 to TRBJ1-5; weak D call: TRBD1 (6 bases). Germline V lookup: CDR1 MNHNS, CDR2 SASEGT. The CDR3 spans 18 residues. CDR3 region: CASSTGQSVPYSNQPRHF. The CDR3 DNA sequence: TGTGCCAGCAGTACAGGACAGTCCGTACCCTATAGCAATCAGCCCCGGCATTTT.